Below are 4 T cell receptor beta chains sequenced from a single sample in a study of blood T cells in healthy people across ages. A second roughly 7 to 11 cycle PCR used barcoded and J-beta primers. TCRdb passed the 5' RACE reads through MiXCR, listing each CDR3 protein once. The sample contains about 940,000 distinct CDR3 sequences, under 50% of which appear only once. The sample comprised blood. These receptors originate from a man aged 30 to 39 in good health.

V and J are TRBV12-3 or TRBV12-4 and TRBJ2-4, with TRBD1 identical over 8 bases. V shed 2 bases, J shed 8 bases, and the junction held 8 bases outside the gene matches. This CDR3 region has 15 residues. In DNA, the CDR3 is TGTGCCAGCAGTTTACACAGGGGGATTCGGGACATTCAGTACTTC. Encoded protein: CASSLHRGIRDIQYF.

The genes are TRBV6-5 and TRBJ1-2; 9 bases agree with TRBD1. The germline V gene has CDR1 MNHEY and CDR2 SVGAGI. The CDR3 consists of 18 residues. The V segment lost 4 bases and the J segment 0 bases; nucleotides outside the gene matches: 12. The CDR3 here is CASSLGQGLITSNYGYTF. DNA for the CDR3: TGTGCCAGCAGTTTGGGACAGGGTCTCATTACATCTAACTATGGCTACACCTTC.

The chain has TRBV7-9 and TRBJ1-3; a possible D gene is TRBD1 (6 bases). The germline gives CDR1 SEHNR, CDR2 FQNEAQ (reference sequence). Between the trimmed V and J ends, which lost 5 bases and 8 bases, there was a span of 13 bases. The CDR3 runs to 13 residues. As DNA, the CDR3 is TGTGCCAGCAGCCCATCTACAGGGTACACCATATATTTT. It yields the protein CASSPSTGYTIYF.

There are a few counts of this clonotype. The chain employs TRBV29-1 and TRBJ2-5, with D unresolved. The J call may not be correct, given that the DNA end is closer to TRBJ2-7. The CDR3 spans 11 residues. The germline CDR1 and CDR2 sequences are SQVTM and ANQGSEA. CDR3 coding DNA: TGCAGCGTTGAAGCCCTTAGCGAGCAGTACTTC. This gives the protein CSVEALSEQYF.